Below are 15 T cell receptor beta chains sequenced from a single sample in a study of radiotherapy plus CTLA-4 blockade in lung cancer. The data were produced by immunoSEQ multiplex PCR, yet TCRdb's version contains in-frame clones alone and is incomplete. The sample yields more than 60,000 clones, roughly 76% seen once. The sequencing here drew on peripheral blood, taken from a patient treated with radiotherapy plus ipilimumab. Receptor source: a human donor with non-small cell lung cancer who had a complete response to radiotherapy plus ipilimumab.

The J gene is TRBJ2-1, the V gene TRBV30; 11 bases are shared with TRBD2. This CDR3 is built from 15 residues. Germline CDR1 is GTSNPN and CDR2 is SVGIG (reference sequence). V gave up 0 bases and J gave up 8 bases; unmatched junction bases: 6. CDR3 residues: CAWSVGSGGVDEQFF. The CDR3 nucleotides read TGTGCCTGGAGTGTAGGTAGCGGGGGGGTAGATGAGCAGTTCTTC.

The chain combines TRBV6-5 with TRBJ1-2; 7 nucleotides agree with TRBD1. From germline, CDR1 is MNHEY and CDR2 SVGAGI. The CDR3 consists of 12 residues. V lost 5 bases to trimming and J lost 8 bases; unmatched junction nucleotides: 5. In DNA form, the CDR3 reads TGTGCCAGCAGTGAACAGGGGTTCGGCTACACCTTC. This encodes CASSEQGFGYTF.

The chain recombines TRBV10-3 with TRBJ2-7; 7 bases map to TRBD1. The CDR3 is 14 amino acids. Per germline, CDR1 ENHRY and CDR2 SYGVKD. V dropped 10 bases and J dropped 3; count of bases not matched to a gene: 12. The DNA for the CDR3 is TGTGCCAGCAGGGGACAGTCTCTAAACTACGAGCAGTACTTC. Translating it yields CASRGQSLNYEQYF.

This chain connects TRBV30 to TRBJ2-3; 8 nucleotides agree with TRBD1. Trimming removed 4 bases from V and 14 bases from J; junction bases left unmatched: 11. The CDR3 extends over 12 amino acids. Per germline, CDR1 GTSNPN and CDR2 SVGIG (reference sequence). The CDR3: CAWNSGTGRMYF. The CDR3 DNA reads TGTGCCTGGAATTCCGGGACAGGCCGTATGTATTTT.

The chain recombines TRBV7-9 with TRBJ1-1; D ambiguous. This CDR3 is 13 amino acids long. Germline CDR1 is SEHNR and CDR2 is FQNEAQ (reference sequence). With 4 bases removed from V and 1 base from J, the gap between germline ends came to 7 bases. CDR3 sequence: CASSWNRNTEAFF. The DNA of the CDR3 is TGTGCCAGCAGCTGGAACAGGAACACTGAAGCTTTCTTT.

The rearrangement links TRBV29-1 to TRBJ1-3; D unresolved. The CDR3 extends over 13 amino acids. The V end was cut by 4 bases, the J end by 0 bases, with 7 bases between. Germline V gene lookup returns CDR1 SQVTM and CDR2 ANQGSEA. The CDR3 region has the DNA TGCAGCGTTGTCAACAGCTCTGGAAACACCATATATTTT. The encoded protein is CSVVNSSGNTIYF.

This chain links TRBV2 with TRBJ2-5, with D possibly matching TRBD2 (7 bases). There are 15 residues in the CDR3. From germline, CDR1 is SNHLY and CDR2 FYNNEI. Trimming removed 5 bases from V and 5 bases from J, with 18 bases in between. The CDR3 region has the DNA TGTGCCAGCAGTCGAGGGGCGGGGGCGGTGGAGACCCAGTACTTC. Its protein is CASSRGAGAVETQYF.

The chain employs TRBV19 and TRBJ2-1, with TRBD2 matching 9 bases. J was trimmed by 10 bases and V by 7 bases; bases with no gene match: 20. The CDR3 covers 17 residues. CDR1 is LNHDA, CDR2 SQIVND, per germline (reference sequence). CDR3 amino acids: CASNMAIGREGLGEQFF. In nucleotides, the CDR3 is TGTGCCAGTAACATGGCTATTGGGCGGGAGGGCCTAGGCGAGCAGTTCTTC. The complete variable domain, with remaining parts taken from reference TRBV19 and TRBJ2-1, reads DGGITQSPKYLFRKEGQNVTLSCEQNLNHDAMYWYRQDPGQGLRLIYYSQIVNDFQKGDIAEGYSVSREKKESFPLTVTSAQKNPTAFYLCASNMAIGREGLGEQFFGPGTRLTVL.

This clone was detected once. The chain recombines TRBV7-3 with TRBJ2-7, with 14 bases matching TRBD2. Germline CDR1 SGHTA, CDR2 FQGTGA. J lost 8 bases, V lost 0 bases, and 6 bases had no gene match. This CDR3 has 16 amino acids. CDR3 sequence reads: CASSLTVRTSGRQQYF. CDR3 bases: TGTGCCAGCAGCTTAACAGTTAGGACTAGCGGGAGGCAGCAGTACTTC. The whole variable domain, remainder taken from reference TRBV7-3 and TRBJ2-7, is GAGVSQTPSNKVTEKGKYVELRCDPISGHTALYWYRQSLGQGPEFLIYFQGTGAADDSGLPNDRFFAVRPEGSVSTLKIQRTERGDSAVYLCASSLTVRTSGRQQYFGPGTRLTVT.

The chain is built from TRBV19 and TRBJ2-3; the match to TRBD1 covers 7 bases. This CDR3 has 14 amino acids. Germline V gene sequence: CDR1 LNHDA, CDR2 SQIVND (reference sequence). Trimming took 7 bases from V and 1 from J; bases not matched to a gene: 5. The CDR3 region has the DNA TGTGCCAGTACAACGACAGGGCGCACAGATACGCAGTATTTT. It specifies CASTTTGRTDTQYF.

The J gene is TRBJ1-5, the V gene TRBV19; D is possibly TRBD1 (5 bases). CDR1 is LNHDA, CDR2 SQIVND, per germline (reference sequence). The CDR3 runs to 15 residues. The V end lost 3 bases, the J end lost 4 bases, and 13 bases lay between the germline ends. The CDR3: CASSILGGKNQPQHF. The CDR3 DNA reads TGTGCCAGTAGTATCCTCGGGGGGAAGAATCAGCCCCAGCATTTT.

This clone has a single count. The CDR3 here is CASSLPNTGNYGYTF. In DNA, the CDR3 is TGCGCCAGCAGCTTGCCGAACACGGGTAACTATGGCTACACCTTC. The chain is built from TRBV5-1 and TRBJ1-2, with D hard to call. The CDR3 is 15 amino acids. The V gene lost 1 base and the J gene lost 1 base, with 11 bases spanning the gap. Germline CDR1 and CDR2: SGHRS and YFSETQ.

This clone has only one observation. The rearrangement links TRBV19 to TRBJ1-1, with D possibly matching TRBD1 (5 bases). V lost 3 bases and J 3 bases, leaving 11 bases between the germline ends. This CDR3 has 14 amino acids. Per germline, CDR1 LNHDA and CDR2 SQIVND (reference sequence). The CDR3 DNA reads TGTGCCAGTAGTATTTCAGGGAGGCACACTGAAGCTTTCTTT. This encodes CASSISGRHTEAFF.

The J gene is TRBJ2-4, the V gene TRBV30; D gene ambiguous. The V gene lost 1 base and the J gene lost 4 bases, with 5 bases spanning the gap. The germline CDR1 and CDR2 sequences are GTSNPN and SVGIG (reference sequence). This CDR3 is built from 12 residues. The CDR3 here is CAWSATKNIQYF. DNA for the CDR3: TGTGCCTGGAGTGCCACTAAAAACATTCAGTACTTC.

The chain uses TRBV28 and TRBJ2-5; TRBD2 matches at 12 bases. Germline trimming cut 3 bases from V and 1 base from J; bases unmatched to any gene: 9. The germline CDR1 and CDR2 sequences are MDHEN and SYDVKM. This CDR3 comprises 18 residues. CDR3 residues: CASSFPGLAGGGQETQYF. The CDR3, as DNA: TGTGCCAGCAGTTTTCCCGGGCTAGCGGGAGGGGGCCAAGAGACCCAGTACTTC.